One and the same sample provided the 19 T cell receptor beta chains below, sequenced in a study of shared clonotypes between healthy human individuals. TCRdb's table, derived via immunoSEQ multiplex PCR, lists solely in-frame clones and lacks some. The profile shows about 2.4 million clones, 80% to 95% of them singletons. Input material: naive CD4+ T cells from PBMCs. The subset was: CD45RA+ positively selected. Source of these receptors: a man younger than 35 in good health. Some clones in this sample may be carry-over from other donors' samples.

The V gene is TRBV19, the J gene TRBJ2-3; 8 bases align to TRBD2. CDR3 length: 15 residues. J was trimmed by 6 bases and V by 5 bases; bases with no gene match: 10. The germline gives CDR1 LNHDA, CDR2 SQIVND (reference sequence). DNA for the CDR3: TGTGCCAGTAGTGTCAGGGGCCGGGAGGGGGATACGCAGTATTTT. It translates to CASSVRGREGDTQYF.

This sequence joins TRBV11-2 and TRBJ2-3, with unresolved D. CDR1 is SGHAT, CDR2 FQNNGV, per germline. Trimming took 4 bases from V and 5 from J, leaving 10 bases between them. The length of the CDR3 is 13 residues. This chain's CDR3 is CASSSSILDTQYF. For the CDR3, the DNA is TGTGCCAGCAGCTCGTCGATTCTAGATACGCAGTATTTT.

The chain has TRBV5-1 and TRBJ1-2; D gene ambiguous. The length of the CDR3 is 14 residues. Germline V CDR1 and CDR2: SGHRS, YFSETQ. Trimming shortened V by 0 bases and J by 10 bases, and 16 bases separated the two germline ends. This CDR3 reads CASSLAVAGGHYTF. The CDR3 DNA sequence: TGCGCCAGCAGCTTGGCGGTGGCAGGTGGTCACTACACCTTC.

The CDR3 nucleotides are TGTGCCAGCAGTTTGCCAAGGGGGAGGGCCCAGCCCCAGCATTTT. It is translated as CASSLPRGRAQPQHF. The chain uses TRBV27 and TRBJ1-5, with D perhaps TRBD1 (6 bases). The germline V gene encodes CDR1 MNHEY and CDR2 SMNVEV (reference sequence). The CDR3 totals 15 residues. V was pared by 3 bases and J by 7 bases, with 16 bases between.

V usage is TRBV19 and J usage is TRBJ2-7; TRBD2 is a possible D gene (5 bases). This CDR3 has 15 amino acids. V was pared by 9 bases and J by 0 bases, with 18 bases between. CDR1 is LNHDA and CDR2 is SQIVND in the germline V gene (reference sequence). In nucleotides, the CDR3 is TGTGCCAGCGCCCCTGGGAGTCTCGGCTCCTACGAGCAGTACTTC. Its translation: CASAPGSLGSYEQYF. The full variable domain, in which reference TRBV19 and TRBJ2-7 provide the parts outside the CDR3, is DGGITQSPKYLFRKEGQNVTLSCEQNLNHDAMYWYRQDPGQGLRLIYYSQIVNDFQKGDIAEGYSVSREKKESFPLTVTSAQKNPTAFYLCASAPGSLGSYEQYFGPGTRLTVT.

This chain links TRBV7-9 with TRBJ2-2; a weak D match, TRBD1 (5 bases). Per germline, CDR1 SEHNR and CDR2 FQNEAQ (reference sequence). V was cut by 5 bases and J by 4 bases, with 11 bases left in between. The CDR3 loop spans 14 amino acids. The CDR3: CASSLRQTTGELFF. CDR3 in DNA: TGTGCCAGCAGCCTCAGACAGACCACCGGGGAGCTGTTTTTT.

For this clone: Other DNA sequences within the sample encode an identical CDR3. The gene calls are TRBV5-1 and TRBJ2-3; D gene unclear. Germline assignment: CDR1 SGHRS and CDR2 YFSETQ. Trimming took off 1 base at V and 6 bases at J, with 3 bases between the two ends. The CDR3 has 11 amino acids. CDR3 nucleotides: TGCGCCAGCAGCTTGTCCGATACGCAGTATTTT. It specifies CASSLSDTQYF.

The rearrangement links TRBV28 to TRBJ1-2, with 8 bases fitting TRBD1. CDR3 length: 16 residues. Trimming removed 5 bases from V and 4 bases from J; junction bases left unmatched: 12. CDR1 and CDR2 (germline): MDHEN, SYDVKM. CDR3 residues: CASSPPGTGVLYGYTF. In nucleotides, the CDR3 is TGTGCCAGCAGTCCCCCCGGGACAGGCGTCCTCTATGGCTACACCTTC.

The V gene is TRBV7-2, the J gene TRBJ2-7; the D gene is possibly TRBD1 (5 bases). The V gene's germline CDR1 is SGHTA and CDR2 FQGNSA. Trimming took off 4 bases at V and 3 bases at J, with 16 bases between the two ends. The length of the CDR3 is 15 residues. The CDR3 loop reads CASSSGSISRYEQYF. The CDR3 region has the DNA TGTGCCAGCAGCTCAGGGTCTATTTCACGCTACGAGCAGTACTTC.

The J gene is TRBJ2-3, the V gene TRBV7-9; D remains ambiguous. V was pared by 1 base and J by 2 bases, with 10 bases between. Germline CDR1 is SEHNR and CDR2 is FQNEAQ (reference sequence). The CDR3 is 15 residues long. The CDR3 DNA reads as TGTGCCAGCAGCTTAGTCGGGCTTGACACAGATACGCAGTATTTT. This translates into CASSLVGLDTDTQYF.

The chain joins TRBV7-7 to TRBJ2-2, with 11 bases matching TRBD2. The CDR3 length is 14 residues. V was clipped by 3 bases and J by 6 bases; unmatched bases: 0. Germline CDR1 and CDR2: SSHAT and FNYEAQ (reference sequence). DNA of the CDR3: TGTGCCAGCAGCTTTAGCGGGAGGGCCGGGGAGCTGTTTTTT. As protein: CASSFSGRAGELFF.

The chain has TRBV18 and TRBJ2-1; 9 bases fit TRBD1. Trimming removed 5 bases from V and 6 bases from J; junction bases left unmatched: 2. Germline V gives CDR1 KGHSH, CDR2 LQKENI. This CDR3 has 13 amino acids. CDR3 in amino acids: CASSVTGGNEQFF. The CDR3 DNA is TGTGCCAGCTCAGTGACAGGGGGCAATGAGCAGTTCTTC.

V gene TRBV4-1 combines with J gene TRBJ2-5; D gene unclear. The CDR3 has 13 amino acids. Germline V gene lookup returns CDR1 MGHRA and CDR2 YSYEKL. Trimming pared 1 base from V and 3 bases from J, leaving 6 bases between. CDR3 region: CASSQVAKETQYF. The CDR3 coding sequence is TGCGCCAGCAGCCAAGTTGCTAAAGAGACCCAGTACTTC.

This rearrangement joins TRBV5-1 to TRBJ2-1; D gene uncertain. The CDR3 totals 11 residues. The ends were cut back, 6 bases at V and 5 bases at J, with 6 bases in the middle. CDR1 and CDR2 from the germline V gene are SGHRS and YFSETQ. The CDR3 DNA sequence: TGCGCCAGCACTTCCCACAATGAGCAGTTCTTC. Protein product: CASTSHNEQFF.

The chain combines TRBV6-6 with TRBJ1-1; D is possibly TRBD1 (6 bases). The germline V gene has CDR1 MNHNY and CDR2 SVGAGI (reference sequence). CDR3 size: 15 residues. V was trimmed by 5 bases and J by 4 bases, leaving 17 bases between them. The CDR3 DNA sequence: TGTGCCAGCAGTGCTGCGCTAGGGGGAGTCACTGAAGCTTTCTTT. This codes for CASSAALGGVTEAFF.

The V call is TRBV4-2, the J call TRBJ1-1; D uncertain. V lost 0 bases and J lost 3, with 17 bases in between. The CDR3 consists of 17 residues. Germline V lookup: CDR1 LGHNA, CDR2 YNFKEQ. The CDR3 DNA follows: TGTGCCAGCAGCCAAGATTTAGGGCTTTCGAGGGACACTGAAGCTTTCTTT. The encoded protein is CASSQDLGLSRDTEAFF.

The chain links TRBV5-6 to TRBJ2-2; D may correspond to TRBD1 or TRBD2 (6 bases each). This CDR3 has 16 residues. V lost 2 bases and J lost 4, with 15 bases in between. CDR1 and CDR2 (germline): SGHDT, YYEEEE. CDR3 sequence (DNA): TGTGCCAGCAGCTTTACCTCCGGGGGCATCACCGGGGAGCTGTTTTTT. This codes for CASSFTSGGITGELFF.

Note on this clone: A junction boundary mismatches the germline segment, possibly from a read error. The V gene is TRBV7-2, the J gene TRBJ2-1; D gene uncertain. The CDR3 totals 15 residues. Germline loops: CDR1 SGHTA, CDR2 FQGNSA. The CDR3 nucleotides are TGTGCCAGCAGCTTAGACAGCTACTCCCACAATGAGCAGTTCTTC. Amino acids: CASSLDSYSHNEQFF.

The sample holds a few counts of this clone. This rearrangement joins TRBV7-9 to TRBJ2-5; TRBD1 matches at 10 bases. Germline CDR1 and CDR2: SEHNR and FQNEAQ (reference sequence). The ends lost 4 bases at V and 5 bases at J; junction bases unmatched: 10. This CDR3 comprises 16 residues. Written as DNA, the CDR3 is TGTGCCAGCAGCTCCGGGGACAGGGGAAGCAAGGAGACCCAGTACTTC. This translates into CASSSGDRGSKETQYF. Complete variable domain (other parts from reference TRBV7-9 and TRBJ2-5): DTGVSQNPRHKITKRGQNVTFRCDPISEHNRLYWYRQTLGQGPEFLTYFQNEAQLEKSRLLSDRFSAERPKGSFSTLEIQRTEQGDSAMYLCASSSGDRGSKETQYFGPGTRLLVL.